This T cell receptor beta chain was recorded in a study of T cell responses to AZD1222 COVID-19 vaccine. CDR3 size: 14 residues. V lost 4 bases, J lost 6 bases, and 13 bases lay in between. Germline CDR1 SGHVS, CDR2 FNYEAQ. Study-level findings and limits: Epitopes outside B.1.351 and B.1.1.7 mutated regions reportedly drew nearly half of spike TCRs. Just a handful of AZD1222 recipients were seropositive at baseline.

Sequencing was performed with immunoSEQ multiplex PCR; in TCRdb, only in-frame clones are kept and a portion is missing. The sample lists roughly 140,000 clones; 88% were seen once. As for this clone: Its antigen is not known.

This sample comprised peripheral blood, obtained on day 0 of AZD1222 vaccination. The chain uses TRBV7-6 and TRBJ2-1; D perhaps matches TRBD1 (5 bases). This clonotype was sampled from an adult in good health. The CDR3 DNA reads as TGTGCCAGCAGCTGGGGCCCAGTTCGCAATGAGCAGTTCTTC. This translates into CASSWGPVRNEQFF.